These 10 T cell receptor beta chains were all obtained from the same sample, sequenced in a study of T cell responses to AZD1222 COVID-19 vaccine. The assay was immunoSEQ multiplex PCR, and TCRdb's table has in-frame clones only and misses some. The data contain about 110,000 clones, around 94% of them seen just once; the ten biggest clones take up 2.2%. The sample here was peripheral blood, taken on day 0 of AZD1222 vaccination. These receptors came from an adult in good health.

The chain links TRBV12-3 or TRBV12-4 to TRBJ1-1; D remains unclear. This CDR3 is 12 amino acids long. V gave up 2 bases and J gave up 8 bases, with 9 bases separating them. In DNA, the CDR3 is TGTGCCAGCAGTTTATCGGGAGGAGAAGCTTTCTTT. Amino acids: CASSLSGGEAFF.

This sequence joins TRBV14 and TRBJ1-6; perhaps TRBD1 as D (6 bases). The CDR3 runs to 14 residues. Trimming removed 1 base from V and 9 bases from J, with 10 bases in between. Germline-derived CDR1 and CDR2 are SGHDN and FVKESK. CDR3 nucleotides: TGTGCCAGCAGCCAAGTTCGGGGGCGTTCACCCCTCCACTTT. Amino acids: CASSQVRGRSPLHF.

V and J are TRBV5-1 and TRBJ1-2; 9 bases align to TRBD1. The germline CDR1 and CDR2 sequences are SGHRS and YFSETQ. The CDR3 length is 16 residues. The V gene end was trimmed by 7 bases and the J gene end by 8 bases; junction bases not matched to a gene: 18. CDR3 sequence reads: CASRQTYRGRQDGYTF. The CDR3 region has the DNA TGCGCCAGCCGACAGACATACAGGGGGCGCCAGGACGGCTACACCTTC. Based on the CDR3 plus reference TRBV5-1 and TRBJ1-2, the full variable domain is KAGVTQTPRYLIKTRGQQVTLSCSPISGHRSVSWYQQTPGQGLQFLFEYFSETQRNKGNFPGRFSGRQFSNSRSEMNVSTLELGDSALYLCASRQTYRGRQDGYTFGSGTRLTVV.

For the CDR3, the DNA is TGTGCCAGCAGAATGCACCAATTGAACACTGAAGCTTTCTTT. Protein: CASRMHQLNTEAFF. This chain connects TRBV6-5 to TRBJ1-1; D ambiguous. The CDR3 contains 14 residues. The V gene lost 6 bases and the J gene lost 0 bases, with 11 bases spanning the gap. The germline CDR1 and CDR2 sequences are MNHEY and SVGAGI.

This chain links TRBV5-6 with TRBJ2-1, with 9 bases matching TRBD2. Germline CDR1 SGHDT, CDR2 YYEEEE. With V trimmed by 5 bases and J by 8 bases, 11 bases remained unmatched. The CDR3 totals 15 residues. CDR3 residues: CASSSTLAGSDEQFF. For the CDR3, the DNA is TGTGCCAGCAGTTCGACCCTAGCGGGATCCGATGAGCAGTTCTTC.

This clone was seen only once. The gene calls are TRBV7-3 and TRBJ2-3; D is ambiguous. CDR1 SGHTA and CDR2 FQGTGA come from the germline V gene. CDR3 length: 16 amino acids. The V end lost 2 bases, the J end lost 0 bases, and 12 bases lay between the germline ends. CDR3 sequence: CASSLDLATSTDTQYF. CDR3 coding DNA: TGTGCCAGCAGCTTAGACTTGGCTACTAGCACAGATACGCAGTATTTT.

The V call is TRBV5-4, the J call TRBJ1-2, with D perhaps matching TRBD1 (6 bases). Germline V gene data show CDR1 as SGHNT and CDR2 as YYREEE (reference sequence). The CDR3 runs to 15 residues. Trimming removed 5 bases from V and 7 bases from J, with 21 bases in between. The CDR3 coding sequence is TGTGCCAGCAGTTATGACAGGAGAAATACACCTGGCTACACCTTC. Amino acids: CASSYDRRNTPGYTF.

The chain couples TRBV28 to TRBJ1-5, with 7 bases fitting TRBD1. Germline lookup yields CDR1 MDHEN and CDR2 SYDVKM. The CDR3 loop spans 15 amino acids. With V trimmed by 9 bases and J by 2 bases, 10 bases remained unmatched. CDR3 sequence: CASTDNQGGNQPQHF. In DNA form, the CDR3 reads TGTGCCAGTACCGATAACCAGGGGGGCAATCAGCCCCAGCATTTT. The full variable domain, completed using reference TRBV28 and TRBJ1-5, is DVKVTQSSRYLVKRTGEKVFLECVQDMDHENMFWYRQDPGLGLRLIYFSYDVKMKEKGDIPEGYSVSREKKERFSLILESASTNQTSMYLCASTDNQGGNQPQHFGDGTRLSIL.

V is TRBV19 and J is TRBJ1-5; 7 nucleotides match TRBD1. Trimming removed 7 bases from V and 0 bases from J; junction bases left unmatched: 9. Germline V gene lookup returns CDR1 LNHDA and CDR2 SQIVND (reference sequence). There are 16 residues in the CDR3. CDR3 nucleotides: TGTGCCAGTAATTCGTGGGACAGCAGTAGCAATCAGCCCCAGCATTTT. Amino acids: CASNSWDSSSNQPQHF.

The chain employs TRBV7-9 and TRBJ1-1; D is possibly TRBD1 (5 bases). The CDR3 is 12 amino acids. V was pared by 6 bases and J by 5 bases, with 10 bases between. Germline values: CDR1 SEHNR, CDR2 FQNEAQ (reference sequence). The CDR3 coding sequence is TGTGCCAGCAGTTCCAGGGTGACTGAAGCTTTCTTT. This gives the protein CASSSRVTEAFF.